The 12 T cell receptor beta chains below were found in one sample sequenced in a study of T cell changes during pregnancy in multiple sclerosis (dated by TCRdb to the late 2010s). The library was prepared using the immunoSEQ multiplex PCR assay. TCRdb took this table from immuneACCESS and kept in-frame rearrangements with V and J called. Such tables lack part of the clones; where checked against another copy, unresolved V genes explain under half of the gap, and the rest is unexplained. Counted in this sample were over 70,000 clones; more than 85% of them appeared once. Roughly 2% of the sample rests with the top ten. The sample was peripheral blood, taken in the first trimester of pregnancy. The receptors originated from a female donor in good health, enrolled as a control in a pregnancy study.

The chain employs TRBV7-3 and TRBJ2-7; TRBD1 aligns across 9 bases. Germline V gene lookup returns CDR1 SGHTA and CDR2 FQGTGA. The CDR3 is 16 residues long. V lost 5 bases and J lost 2; bases outside the gene matches: 10. The CDR3: CASSPQGTGKTYEQYF. DNA of the CDR3: TGTGCCAGCAGCCCCCAGGGGACAGGGAAAACCTACGAGCAGTACTTC.

This chain uses TRBV19 with TRBJ1-2; D gene ambiguous. V lost 2 bases, J lost 5 bases, and 6 bases lay in between. The V gene's germline CDR1 is LNHDA and CDR2 SQIVND (reference sequence). This CDR3 has 12 residues. The CDR3 loop reads CASSISVYGYTF. CDR3 DNA: TGTGCCAGTAGTATATCAGTTTATGGCTACACCTTC.

The J gene is TRBJ2-2, the V gene TRBV7-2, with 7 bases matching TRBD1. V gave up 5 bases and J gave up 5 bases; unmatched junction bases: 14. CDR1 SGHTA and CDR2 FQGNSA come from the germline V gene. This CDR3 contains 17 residues. The CDR3 spells CASSPALRQGLTGELFF. The CDR3 bases are TGTGCCAGCAGCCCAGCCTTGAGACAGGGATTAACCGGGGAGCTGTTTTTT.

The gene calls are TRBV11-2 and TRBJ2-7; 7 bases agree with TRBD1. Germline V gene data show CDR1 as SGHAT and CDR2 as FQNNGV. The trim removed 5 bases at V and 7 bases at J, leaving 14 bases unmatched. The CDR3 is 15 amino acids. The CDR3 coding sequence is TGTGCCAGCAGCCTCAACTGGGACAGCGGCTGGGAGCAGTACTTC. Encoded protein: CASSLNWDSGWEQYF.

The chain recombines TRBV11-3 with TRBJ1-3; D is perhaps TRBD1 (5 bases). From germline, CDR1 is SGHNT and CDR2 YENEEA. V lost 5 bases, J lost 2 bases, and 10 bases lay in between. The CDR3 length is 14 residues. The DNA for the CDR3 is TGTGCCAGCAGCCAAGGGGCAACTGGAAACACCATATATTTT. It is translated as CASSQGATGNTIYF.

This clone came up once. The V call is TRBV5-4, the J call TRBJ2-3; possible D gene TRBD2, 7 bases. The germline V and J ends were trimmed by 5 bases and 1 base, with 14 bases remaining between them. Per the germline V gene, CDR1 is SGHNT and CDR2 is YYREEE (reference sequence). This CDR3 has 15 amino acids. The CDR3 region is CASSRGGGGTDTQYF. CDR3 nucleotide sequence: TGTGCCAGCAGTAGGGGGGGTGGGGGCACAGATACGCAGTATTTT.

This clone came up a few times. The V and J genes are TRBV21-1 and TRBJ2-7; the listed D gene, TRBD1, was not tested against the DNA. TRBV21-1 constitutes a pseudogene. The CDR3 sequence is 17 residues long. CDR3 amino acids: CASSKGEVGRASYEQYF. The CDR3 bases are TGTGCCAGCAGCAAAGGTGAGGTCGGCAGGGCCTCCTACGAGCAGTACTTC.

V gene TRBV11-3 combines with J gene TRBJ2-5; tentatively, D is TRBD2 (7 bases). Trimming took off 6 bases at V and 5 bases at J, with 10 bases between the two ends. The CDR3 is 12 residues long. Germline assignment: CDR1 SGHNT and CDR2 YENEEA. CDR3 amino acids: CASSEGGETQYF. CDR3 bases: TGTGCCAGCAGTGAGGGGGGGGAGACCCAGTACTTC.

The gene calls are TRBV13 and TRBJ1-2; TRBD1 aligns across 10 bases. Germline CDR1 reads PRHDT; CDR2 reads FYEKMQ (reference sequence). The V segment lost 5 bases and the J segment 7 bases; nucleotides outside the gene matches: 10. The CDR3 length is 15 residues. The CDR3 loop reads CASSPIGDRGPGYTF. In nucleotides, the CDR3 is TGTGCCAGCAGCCCTATCGGGGACAGGGGCCCTGGCTACACCTTC.

This chain joins TRBV5-8 and TRBJ1-1; TRBD1 might be the D (5 bases). The CDR3 sequence is 15 residues long. Trimming left V 4 bases short and J 4 bases short, with 17 bases between. The germline V gene encodes CDR1 SGHTS and CDR2 YDEGEE. Written as DNA, the CDR3 is TGTGCCAGCAGCCCACCTGATGGGGGGTCCACTGAAGCTTTCTTT. It translates to CASSPPDGGSTEAFF.

This clone was observed at least ten times. The rearrangement joins TRBV6-5 to TRBJ2-2; 7 bases are a match to TRBD1. The CDR3 loop spans 14 amino acids. V shed 6 bases, J shed 1 base, and the junction held 2 bases outside the gene matches. Germline-derived CDR1 and CDR2 are MNHEY and SVGAGI. The CDR3 DNA reads TGTGCCAGCAGAAACAGGGGGAACACCGGGGAGCTGTTTTTT. Translating it yields CASRNRGNTGELFF.

The V and J genes are TRBV7-3 and TRBJ2-3; 8 nucleotides agree with TRBD2. The CDR3 is 14 amino acids. Germline values: CDR1 SGHTA, CDR2 FQGTGA. V was clipped by 6 bases and J by 3 bases; unmatched bases: 5. The CDR3 coding sequence is TGTGCCAGCAGGGCGGGGGGACGAACAGATACGCAGTATTTT. Encoded protein: CASRAGGRTDTQYF.